These T cell receptor beta chains were read from a single sample in a study of blood T cell repertoires in COVID-19. Generated by immunoSEQ multiplex PCR, the TCRdb table keeps only in-frame clones and is missing some. The sample contains 500,000 or so clones, roughly 90% of which appear only once. The specimen was PBMCs or T cells enriched from blood (not recorded which). These TCRs come from a woman aged 18-35 years who had recovered from COVID-19. Both conserved end residues are part of each CDR3. D genes are given only for firm matches. Part of the rows lack a size; the others show once, few, many or a class for expanded clones.

>TRBD1|TRBJ1-1|TRBV3-1/TRBV3-2|.
CASSLGTGKTEAFF
TGTGCCAGCAGCCTGGGGACAGGGAAGACTGAAGCTTTCTTT
>.|TRBJ2-7|TRBV2|.
CASRASSGAYEQYF
TGTGCCAGCAGGGCCAGTAGCGGAGCTTACGAGCAGTACTTC
>.|TRBJ1-4|TRBV28|.
CASSLGGAATNEKLFF
TGTGCCAGCAGTTTAGGGGGGGCTGCAACTAATGAAAAACTGTTTTTT
>TRBD1|TRBJ2-2|TRBV5-1|.
CASSLAGTDNTGELFF
TGCGCCAGCAGCTTGGCCGGGACAGATAACACCGGGGAGCTGTTTTTT
>TRBD2|TRBJ2-1|TRBV7-6|.
CASSSLGTSGGSSYNEQFF
TGTGCCAGCAGCTCCTTAGGGACTAGCGGGGGGAGCTCCTACAATGAGCAGTTCTTC
>.|TRBJ1-5|TRBV5-1|.
CASSPGGGPNQPQHF
TGCGCCAGCAGCCCCGGGGGAGGGCCCAATCAGCCCCAGCATTTT
>TRBD2|TRBJ2-5|TRBV11-2|.
CASAGTSGGEGTQYF
TGTGCCAGCGCCGGGACTAGCGGGGGGGAGGGGACCCAGTACTTC
>.|TRBJ1-4|TRBV19|.
CASSFSRATNEKLFF
TGTGCCAGTAGCTTCTCCCGAGCGACTAATGAAAAACTGTTTTTT
>.|TRBJ1-6|TRBV5-1|.
CASSLLSLSSVYNSPLHF
TGCGCCAGCAGCCTACTATCTTTAAGCTCCGTTTATAATTCACCCCTCCACTTT
>.|TRBJ2-3|TRBV21-1|.
CAWAAYTDTQYF
TGTGCCTGGGCAGCCTACACAGATACGCAGTATTTT
>.|TRBJ2-2|TRBV3-1/TRBV3-2|.
CASSLTRGAYTGELFF
TGTGCCAGCAGTCTTACTCGGGGGGCATACACCGGGGAGCTGTTTTTT
>.|TRBJ1-4|TRBV11-2|.
CASSPGTTNEKLFF
TGTGCCAGCAGCCCCGGGACAACTAATGAAAAACTGTTTTTT
>TRBD1|TRBJ1-6|TRBV5-4|.
CASSWDRGPSPLHF
TGTGCCAGCAGCTGGGACAGGGGCCCTTCACCCCTCCACTTT
>TRBD1|TRBJ1-4|TRBV15|.
CATSARTGVREKLFF
TGTGCCACCAGCGCCCGGACAGGGGTTAGGGAAAAACTGTTTTTT
>TRBD2|TRBJ2-3|TRBV11-2|.
CASRLAGDTQYF
TGTGCCAGCAGGCTAGCGGGGGATACGCAGTATTTT
>TRBD2|TRBJ2-3|TRBV7-6|.
CASSLLRGGLFTDTQYF
TGTGCCAGCAGCCTCTTGCGGGGGGGCCTTTTCACAGATACGCAGTATTTT
>.|TRBJ1-4|TRBV5-4|.
CASSLDAGAEEKLFF
TGTGCCAGCAGCTTGGACGCGGGGGCAGAGGAAAAACTGTTTTTT
>.|TRBJ1-3|TRBV19|.
CATNSGNTIYF
TGTGCCACCAACTCTGGAAACACCATATATTTT
>TRBD1|TRBJ2-7|TRBV19|.
CASSIAAAGTGSREQYF
TGTGCCAGTAGTATAGCTGCAGCCGGGACAGGGTCGCGCGAGCAGTACTTC
>TRBD2|TRBJ2-1|TRBV7-2|.
CASSAGLAGVNEQFF
TGTGCCAGCAGCGCCGGACTAGCGGGGGTCAATGAGCAGTTCTTC
>.|TRBJ1-6|TRBV2|.
CASSGGSRFGSPLHF
TGTGCCAGCAGTGGAGGTAGTCGGTTTGGATCACCCCTCCACTTT
>TRBD2|TRBJ2-1|TRBV6-4|.
CASSDSGLAGYNEQFF
TGTGCCAGCAGTGACTCAGGACTAGCGGGCTACAATGAGCAGTTCTTC
>.|TRBJ1-3|TRBV5-6|.
CASSWGHPGNTIYF
TGTGCCAGCAGCTGGGGCCACCCTGGAAACACCATATATTTT
>.|TRBJ2-1|TRBV15|.
CATSRIRAHNEQFF
TGTGCCACCAGCAGGATCAGGGCCCACAATGAGCAGTTCTTC
>TRBD1|TRBJ1-5|TRBV4-1|.
CASSQDQGGGQPQHF
TGCGCCAGCAGCCAAGATCAGGGGGGAGGACAGCCCCAGCATTTT
>.|TRBJ2-7|TRBV12-3/TRBV12-4|.
CASRAGVGEQYF
TGTGCCAGCAGGGCCGGAGTTGGAGAGCAGTACTTC
>TRBD1|TRBJ1-4|TRBV5-1|.
CASSVVGTGSEKLFF
TGCGCCAGCAGCGTAGTCGGGACAGGGTCAGAAAAACTGTTTTTT
>.|TRBJ1-1|TRBV10-3|.
CAISDLAEAFF
TGTGCCATCAGTGATCTAGCCGAAGCTTTCTTT
>TRBD1|TRBJ1-6|TRBV18|.
CASSPWDRVGNSPLHF
TGTGCCAGCTCACCTTGGGACAGGGTGGGAAATTCACCCCTCCACTTT
>.|TRBJ1-4|TRBV30|.
CAWNLEGLEKLFF
TGTGCCTGGAACTTGGAGGGTTTGGAAAAACTGTTTTTT
>.|TRBJ1-4|TRBV4-1|once
CASSLAGSQKLFF
TGCGCCAGCAGCCTAGCTGGGTCCCAGAAACTGTTTTTT
>TRBD1|TRBJ1-2|TRBV10-3|.
CAISESISTGGSTLYGYTF
TGTGCCATCAGTGAGTCGATTTCGACAGGGGGCTCAACCCTCTATGGCTACACCTTC
>TRBD1|TRBJ1-2|TRBV2|.
CAGNKGTGVNYGYTF
TGTGCCGGCAACAAAGGGACAGGAGTTAACTATGGCTACACCTTC
>.|TRBJ1-6|TRBV3-1/TRBV3-2|.
CASASGQGGNSPLHF
TGTGCCAGCGCCTCCGGGCAGGGTGGCAATTCACCCCTCCACTTT
>.|TRBJ1-2|TRBV7-9|.
CASSLAVYQGGYTF
TGTGCCAGCAGCTTAGCGGTATACCAGGGCGGCTACACCTTC
>.|TRBJ1-3|TRBV19|.
CASNFAESSGNTIYF
TGTGCCAGTAATTTCGCCGAGAGCTCTGGAAACACCATATATTTT
>.|TRBJ1-1|TRBV21-1|.
CASSFQGSPFSDLNTEAFF
TGTGCCAGCAGTTTCCAGGGGTCTCCATTCAGCGATTTGAACACTGAAGCTTTCTTT
>TRBD1|TRBJ2-7|TRBV11-3|.
CASSLGTGEREQYF
TGTGCCAGCAGCTTAGGGACAGGGGAGAGAGAGCAGTACTTC
>.|TRBJ1-1|TRBV25-1|.
CASSESGEETEAFF
TGTGCCAGCAGTGAATCGGGGGAAGAAACTGAAGCTTTCTTT
>TRBD1|TRBJ1-5|TRBV3-1/TRBV3-2|.
CASSRTGDQPQHF
TGTGCCAGCAGCCGGACAGGGGATCAGCCCCAGCATTTT
>.|TRBJ1-2|TRBV28|.
CASRGPGGTGYTF
TGTGCCAGCAGGGGTCCGGGGGGCACTGGCTACACCTTC
>TRBD1|TRBJ1-2|TRBV9|few
CASSVDPGGGSGYTF
TGTGCCAGCAGCGTAGATCCAGGGGGCGGGAGTGGCTACACCTTC
>TRBD1|TRBJ2-6|TRBV5-6|many
CASSRDIWAGGGGANVLTF
TGTGCCAGCAGCCGGGACATCTGGGCAGGGGGCGGTGGGGCCAACGTCCTGACTTTC